Presented here are 18 T cell receptor beta chains from one specimen sequenced in a study of cytomegalovirus exposure and HLA in healthy donors. PCR amplification relied on 60 Vbeta primers (plus 13 Jbeta primers). Assay used: immunoSEQ multiplex PCR; TCRdb lists only in-frame clones, some missing. The repertoire holds more than 95,000 clones, with 75% to 85% as singletons. The sample taken for sequencing was PBMCs. The receptors come from a woman between 45 and 60 years old in good health and CMV-seropositive.

V gene TRBV4-3 combines with J gene TRBJ1-2, with D unclear. Germline CDR1 is LGHNA and CDR2 is YSLEER. This CDR3 has 14 amino acids. V lost 0 bases to trimming and J lost 5 bases, with 10 bases between them. The chain's CDR3 is CASSQDGHTYGYTF. In nucleotides, the CDR3 is TGCGCCAGCAGCCAAGATGGGCATACATATGGCTACACCTTC.

This chain links TRBV27 with TRBJ1-3, with D uncertain. Deletions cut 3 bases from V and 0 bases from J, with 12 bases between. CDR3 length equals 16 residues. Looked up from germline, CDR1 is MNHEY and CDR2 is SMNVEV (reference sequence). CDR3 loop: CASSFPGPYSGNTIYF. The DNA of the CDR3 is TGTGCCAGCAGTTTTCCCGGTCCTTACTCTGGAAACACCATATATTTT.

This clone was counted only a few times. The chain combines TRBV10-2 with TRBJ1-5, with D possibly matching TRBD1 (5 bases). CDR3 length equals 16 residues. Germline loops: CDR1 WSHSY, CDR2 SAAADI. Trimming took off 5 bases at V and 0 bases at J, with 14 bases between the two ends. In DNA form, the CDR3 reads TGCGCCAGCAGTTCGGGACTGATACTTAGCAATCAGCCCCAGCATTTT. Its protein product is CASSSGLILSNQPQHF.

The rearrangement joins TRBV7-2 to TRBJ2-7; 8 nucleotides match TRBD2. The CDR3 extends over 15 amino acids. Germline V gene sequence: CDR1 SGHTA, CDR2 FQGNSA. The V segment lost 4 bases and the J segment 7 bases; nucleotides outside the gene matches: 12. The CDR3 DNA sequence: TGTGCCAGCAGCTCCGCCTTCGGGGGGGCCAAAGAGCAGTACTTC. Translating gives CASSSAFGGAKEQYF.

J is TRBJ2-7 and V is TRBV23-1; D is undetermined. TRBV23-1 is designated an ORF whose function remains uncertain. The V gene lost 4 bases and the J gene lost 0 bases, with 22 bases spanning the gap. This CDR3 is 18 amino acids long. CDR3: CASSPGQVPPPGSYEQYF. The CDR3 DNA sequence: TGCGCCAGCAGTCCCGGCCAGGTACCCCCTCCCGGCTCCTACGAGCAGTACTTC.

V is TRBV2 and J is TRBJ1-2, with D tentatively TRBD1 (6 bases). The V gene lost 6 bases and the J gene lost 7 bases, with 18 bases spanning the gap. Germline lookup yields CDR1 SNHLY and CDR2 FYNNEI. This CDR3 region has 14 residues. The CDR3 loop reads CASRTLTGLGGYTF. The CDR3 DNA is TGTGCCAGCAGGACCCTAACAGGGTTAGGTGGCTACACCTTC. Full variable domain (missing parts from reference TRBV2 and TRBJ1-2): EPEVTQTPSHQVTQMGQEVILRCVPISNHLYFYWYRQILGQKVEFLVSFYNNEISEKSEIFDDQFSVERPDGSNFTLKIRSTKLEDSAMYFCASRTLTGLGGYTFGSGTRLTVV.

The chain combines TRBV2 with TRBJ2-7; tentatively, D is TRBD1 (5 bases). V was cut by 6 bases and J by 2 bases, with 20 bases left in between. This CDR3 spans 16 amino acids. Germline CDR1 SNHLY, CDR2 FYNNEI. CDR3 region: CASRSPDSKDAYEQYF. DNA of the CDR3: TGTGCCAGCAGATCTCCCGACAGCAAGGACGCCTACGAGCAGTACTTC.

V and J are TRBV5-1 and TRBJ2-5, with TRBD2 matching 12 bases. V dropped 2 bases and J dropped 6; count of bases not matched to a gene: 5. Germline CDR1 and CDR2: SGHRS and YFSETQ. This CDR3 has 15 residues. The CDR3 is CASSFLAGGPQTQYF. The CDR3 DNA follows: TGCGCCAGCAGCTTTCTAGCGGGAGGGCCACAGACCCAGTACTTC. The variable domain in full, with the rest retrieved from reference TRBV5-1 and TRBJ2-5, is KAGVTQTPRYLIKTRGQQVTLSCSPISGHRSVSWYQQTPGQGLQFLFEYFSETQRNKGNFPGRFSGRQFSNSRSEMNVSTLELGDSALYLCASSFLAGGPQTQYFGPGTRLLVL.

The chain is built from TRBV30 and TRBJ1-1; maybe TRBD1 (6 bases). The CDR3 runs 15 residues. Germline V gene lookup returns CDR1 GTSNPN and CDR2 SVGIG (reference sequence). V was trimmed by 0 bases and J by 5 bases, leaving 16 bases between them. The DNA of the CDR3 is TGTGCCTGGAGTGTACCACAGGGTGGAAGGACTGAAGCTTTCTTT. Protein: CAWSVPQGGRTEAFF.

The rearrangement links TRBV7-2 to TRBJ2-5; D gene ambiguous. The germline CDR1 and CDR2 sequences are SGHTA and FQGNSA. CDR3 length: 13 residues. The V and J ends lost 2 bases and 3 bases respectively, with 7 bases between them. CDR3 nucleotide sequence: TGTGCCAGCAGCTTAAGTGGAGAAGAGACCCAGTACTTC. Translation: CASSLSGEETQYF.

V gene TRBV7-9 combines with J gene TRBJ2-3; 10 positions match TRBD2. The V segment lost 4 bases and the J segment 0 bases; nucleotides outside the gene matches: 4. The germline V gene has CDR1 SEHNR and CDR2 FQNEAQ (reference sequence). This CDR3 region has 16 residues. The CDR3 DNA reads TGTGCCAGCAGCTCGCTAGCGGGGGCTAGCACAGATACGCAGTATTTT. Translation: CASSSLAGASTDTQYF.

The gene calls are TRBV5-4 and TRBJ1-1; D might be TRBD1 (6 bases). Deletions cut 4 bases from V and 1 base from J, with 11 bases between. The CDR3 is made up of 14 amino acids. CDR1 is SGHNT, CDR2 YYREEE, per germline (reference sequence). The chain's CDR3 is CASSKLQGNTEAFF. The CDR3 region has the DNA TGTGCCAGCAGCAAACTACAGGGGAACACTGAAGCTTTCTTT.

The V gene is TRBV2, the J gene TRBJ1-1; D not resolved. With 6 bases removed from V and 3 bases from J, the gap between germline ends came to 14 bases. From germline, CDR1 is SNHLY and CDR2 FYNNEI. This CDR3 contains 14 residues. CDR3 sequence (DNA): TGTGCCAGCAGGAGGGCCCTGAGAGACACTGAAGCTTTCTTT. Translation gives CASRRALRDTEAFF.

This chain joins TRBV7-9 and TRBJ1-3; no clear D gene. The germline V gene has CDR1 SEHNR and CDR2 FQNEAQ (reference sequence). This CDR3 has 18 amino acids. Trimming took 4 bases from V and 9 from J, leaving 28 bases between them. The DNA of the CDR3 is TGTGCCAGCAGCTCAAAACGTCGAGGTGGTCCATCTAATCTCACCATATATTTT. It specifies CASSSKRRGGPSNLTIYF.

The genes are TRBV4-3 and TRBJ2-2, with 11 bases identical to TRBD2. This CDR3 is 16 amino acids long. V lost 3 bases, J lost 3 bases, and 3 bases stayed unmatched. Per the germline V gene, CDR1 is LGHNA and CDR2 is YSLEER. Written as DNA, the CDR3 is TGCGCCAGCAGCCAGCTAGCGGGAGGTTACACCGGGGAGCTGTTTTTT. Protein: CASSQLAGGYTGELFF.

CDR3 loop: CASSFPDRGGSETQYF. The CDR3 DNA reads TGTGCCAGCAGCTTCCCGGACAGGGGAGGGTCAGAGACCCAGTACTTC. This chain joins TRBV5-4 and TRBJ2-5; 9 bases are a match to TRBD1. J lost 4 bases, V lost 2 bases, and 9 bases had no gene match. The CDR3 has 16 amino acids. Germline V gene data show CDR1 as SGHNT and CDR2 as YYREEE (reference sequence).

The genes are TRBV6-1 and TRBJ2-3; the match to TRBD2 covers 9 bases. CDR3 length equals 14 residues. The V gene's germline CDR1 is MNHNS and CDR2 SASEGT. V dropped 8 bases and J dropped 5; count of bases not matched to a gene: 8. The CDR3: CASFGGGAGDTQYF. Written as DNA, the CDR3 is TGTGCCAGCTTCGGCGGGGGGGCGGGAGATACGCAGTATTTT.

The chain couples TRBV2 to TRBJ2-1; the D is unclear. The CDR3 has 13 amino acids. The V end lost 7 bases, the J end lost 7 bases, and 14 bases lay between the germline ends. CDR1 SNHLY and CDR2 FYNNEI come from the germline V gene. CDR3 region: CASIGQVMNEQFF. The CDR3 DNA reads TGTGCCAGCATCGGCCAGGTTATGAATGAGCAGTTCTTC. The variable domain in full, with the rest retrieved from reference TRBV2 and TRBJ2-1, is EPEVTQTPSHQVTQMGQEVILRCVPISNHLYFYWYRQILGQKVEFLVSFYNNEISEKSEIFDDQFSVERPDGSNFTLKIRSTKLEDSAMYFCASIGQVMNEQFFGPGTRLTVL.